The rows below give T cell receptor beta chains drawn from one sample of a study of T cell changes during pregnancy in multiple sclerosis. Using immunoSEQ multiplex PCR, the repertoire was profiled, and TCRdb retains in-frame clones only, with some absent. The sample carries tens of thousands of clones, about nine tenths recorded once. Material: CD4+ T cells from peripheral blood mononuclear cells, obtained in the first trimester of pregnancy. Every receptor here comes from a female donor with multiple sclerosis, enrolled in a pregnancy study. The CDR3 runs from the conserved cysteine through the conserved F or W. The D gene is left open where the match is weak.

V gene: TRBV2
CDR3 length: 14
D gene: TRBD1
J gene: TRBJ2-1
CDR3 protein: CASSGDRAYNEQFF

V gene: TRBV11-2
CDR3 length: 16
D gene: TRBD2
J gene: TRBJ2-1
CDR3 protein: CASSPLAGGPGNEQFF

V gene: TRBV25-1
CDR3 length: 14
D gene: .
J gene: TRBJ1-4
CDR3 protein: CASRDRQSDEKLFF

V gene: TRBV18
CDR3 length: 16
D gene: .
J gene: TRBJ1-1
CDR3 protein: CASSLTGGGSYSEAFF

V gene: TRBV2
CDR3 length: 12
D gene: TRBD2
J gene: TRBJ2-7
CDR3 protein: CASGLVSYEQYF

V gene: TRBV13
CDR3 length: 15
D gene: .
J gene: TRBJ2-7
CDR3 protein: CASSLGTDGGYEQYF

V gene: TRBV7-9
CDR3 length: 16
D gene: .
J gene: TRBJ1-1
CDR3 protein: CASSLGTVRLNTEAFF

V gene: TRBV6-1
CDR3 length: 15
D gene: TRBD1
J gene: TRBJ2-2
CDR3 protein: CATEPGQGVVGELFF

V gene: TRBV5-1
CDR3 length: 16
D gene: TRBD2
J gene: TRBJ2-5
CDR3 protein: CASSPVKRGNQETQYF

V gene: TRBV7-2
CDR3 length: 14
D gene: .
J gene: TRBJ1-5
CDR3 protein: CASSLVQGNQPQHF

V gene: TRBV6-5
CDR3 length: 14
D gene: .
J gene: TRBJ1-3
CDR3 protein: CASSSTGSRNTIYF

V gene: TRBV7-3
CDR3 length: 13
D gene: .
J gene: TRBJ2-3
CDR3 protein: CASSFREGDTQYF

V gene: TRBV4-1
CDR3 length: 16
D gene: .
J gene: TRBJ2-2
CDR3 protein: CASSPFFTVGTGELFF

V gene: TRBV29-1
CDR3 length: 15
D gene: TRBD2
J gene: TRBJ2-2
CDR3 protein: CSVRGGSLNTGELFF

V gene: TRBV6-4
CDR3 length: 15
D gene: .
J gene: TRBJ1-3
CDR3 protein: CASSDNYITGNTIYF

V gene: TRBV5-1
CDR3 length: 16
D gene: .
J gene: TRBJ2-5
CDR3 protein: CASSSGPQGREETQYF

V gene: TRBV6-1
CDR3 length: 14
D gene: TRBD1
J gene: TRBJ2-4
CDR3 protein: CASRKGQEKNIQYF

V gene: TRBV6-5
CDR3 length: 13
D gene: TRBD1
J gene: TRBJ2-3
CDR3 protein: CASRGQGTDTQYF

V gene: TRBV7-2
CDR3 length: 15
D gene: TRBD1
J gene: TRBJ1-2
CDR3 protein: CASSLGTGGFNGYTF

V gene: TRBV18
CDR3 length: 13
D gene: .
J gene: TRBJ2-2
CDR3 protein: CASSPSNTGELFF

V gene: TRBV5-6
CDR3 length: 13
D gene: .
J gene: TRBJ1-1
CDR3 protein: CASSLLRGTEAFF

V gene: TRBV10-3
CDR3 length: 14
D gene: .
J gene: TRBJ1-1
CDR3 protein: CAIKEGATNTEAFF

V gene: TRBV10-2
CDR3 length: 14
D gene: .
J gene: TRBJ2-7
CDR3 protein: CASSESSGAYEQYF

V gene: TRBV18
CDR3 length: 14
D gene: .
J gene: TRBJ1-4
CDR3 protein: CASSPVADNEKLFF

V gene: TRBV11-2
CDR3 length: 15
D gene: TRBD2
J gene: TRBJ2-1
CDR3 protein: CASSRGTSAYNEQFF

V gene: TRBV5-1
CDR3 length: 13
D gene: .
J gene: TRBJ1-5
CDR3 protein: CASRQGFGQPQHF

V gene: TRBV7-2
CDR3 length: 18
D gene: TRBD1
J gene: TRBJ2-6
CDR3 protein: CASSPGQVAGSGANVLTF

V gene: TRBV19
CDR3 length: 13
D gene: .
J gene: TRBJ2-5
CDR3 protein: CASSPGVQETQYF

V gene: TRBV5-6
CDR3 length: 13
D gene: .
J gene: TRBJ1-2
CDR3 protein: CASRSGAKGGYTF

V gene: TRBV10-3
CDR3 length: 15
D gene: TRBD1
J gene: TRBJ1-1
CDR3 protein: CAISRQGSVDTEAFF

V gene: TRBV5-4
CDR3 length: 14
D gene: TRBD2
J gene: TRBJ2-7
CDR3 protein: CASTRTSGSYEQYF

V gene: TRBV2
CDR3 length: 15
D gene: TRBD1
J gene: TRBJ2-2
CDR3 protein: CASRGGTGGSGELFF

V gene: TRBV2
CDR3 length: 14
D gene: .
J gene: TRBJ1-1
CDR3 protein: CASRVDSTNTEAFF

V gene: TRBV19
CDR3 length: 14
D gene: TRBD1
J gene: TRBJ1-1
CDR3 protein: CASSMTPGTGEAFF

V gene: TRBV19
CDR3 length: 15
D gene: .
J gene: TRBJ1-5
CDR3 protein: CASSKGQSYEQPQHF

V gene: TRBV10-1
CDR3 length: 13
D gene: TRBD2
J gene: TRBJ2-1
CDR3 protein: CASSGTSVYEQFF